The 13 T cell receptor beta chains below were found in one sample sequenced in a study of blood T cell repertoires in COVID-19. Clones were sequenced by immunoSEQ multiplex PCR, and TCRdb holds only the in-frame ones, with some missing. The sample shows roughly 410,000 clones, around nine tenths of them seen only once. Material: peripheral blood. The receptors stem from a woman aged 35 to 49 with COVID-19, enrolled during active disease.

The V and J genes are TRBV10-3 and TRBJ2-1; 7 positions agree with TRBD2. V gave up 0 bases and J gave up 7 bases; unmatched junction bases: 12. There are 17 residues in the CDR3. Germline CDR1 reads ENHRY; CDR2 reads SYGVKD. This CDR3 is CAISESGRENFWNEQFF. CDR3 DNA: TGTGCCATCAGTGAGTCTGGGCGGGAGAACTTCTGGAATGAGCAGTTCTTC.

The V and J genes are TRBV4-3 and TRBJ1-4; unclear D gene. CDR3 length: 14 residues. V was cut by 0 bases and J by 7 bases, with 9 bases left in between. Germline V CDR1 and CDR2: LGHNA, YSLEER. CDR3: CASSQDPTGEKLFF. The CDR3 nucleotides are TGCGCCAGCAGCCAAGATCCAACTGGTGAAAAACTGTTTTTT.

This rearrangement joins TRBV11-2 to TRBJ2-5; D not certain. Trimming took off 5 bases at V and 2 bases at J, with 3 bases between the two ends. The CDR3 sequence is 11 residues long. Looked up from germline, CDR1 is SGHAT and CDR2 is FQNNGV. CDR3 nucleotides: TGTGCCAGCAGCCCACAAGAGACCCAGTACTTC. Protein sequence: CASSPQETQYF.

The CDR3 DNA reads as TGTGCCAGCAGTGGACAGGGGGCCTACGAGCAGTACTTC. Amino acid sequence: CASSGQGAYEQYF. The chain combines TRBV28 with TRBJ2-7; 10 bases are a match to TRBD1. V gave up 5 bases and J gave up 2 bases; unmatched junction bases: 0. Germline loops: CDR1 MDHEN, CDR2 SYDVKM. This CDR3 contains 13 residues.

V gene TRBV4-3 combines with J gene TRBJ2-4; perhaps TRBD2 as D (5 bases). Trimming removed 1 base from V and 3 bases from J, with 10 bases in between. CDR1 is LGHNA, CDR2 YSLEER, per germline. This CDR3 region has 15 residues. The CDR3 nucleotides read TGCGCCAGCAGCCAAGCCCCCGAGGGCAAAAACATTCAGTACTTC. This codes for CASSQAPEGKNIQYF.

The V and J genes are TRBV29-1 and TRBJ2-1; maybe TRBD2 (6 bases). Deletions cut 4 bases from V and 6 bases from J, with 16 bases between. CDR1 is SQVTM and CDR2 is ANQGSEA in the germline V gene. This CDR3 region has 14 residues. The CDR3: CSVGRRGISNEQFF. CDR3 in DNA: TGCAGCGTTGGACGACGCGGGATCAGCAATGAGCAGTTCTTC.

This chain uses TRBV5-8 with TRBJ2-7; TRBD1 aligns across 9 bases. The CDR3 contains 15 residues. The germline gives CDR1 SGHTS, CDR2 YDEGEE. Losses at the gene ends were 0 bases for V and 5 bases for J; bases not matched to a gene: 6. CDR3 sequence (DNA): TGTGCCAGCAGCTTGGACAGGGGGCCCCCCCACGAGCAGTACTTC. Translation: CASSLDRGPPHEQYF.

The CDR3 sequence is CAWSVDYYNEQFF. In DNA, the CDR3 is TGTGCCTGGAGTGTAGACTATTACAATGAGCAGTTCTTC. The V and J genes are TRBV30 and TRBJ2-1, with a possible D match to TRBD2 (5 bases). Germline CDR1 GTSNPN, CDR2 SVGIG (reference sequence). V was pared by 0 bases and J by 4 bases, with 7 bases between. The CDR3 is made up of 13 amino acids. The whole variable domain, remainder taken from reference TRBV30 and TRBJ2-1, is SQTIHQWPATLVQPVGSPLSLECTVEGTSNPNLYWYRQAAGRGLQLLFYSVGIGQISSEVPQNLSASRPQDRQFILSSKKLLLSDSGFYLCAWSVDYYNEQFFGPGTRLTVL.

This clone was found once. The chain carries TRBV27 and TRBJ1-2, with TRBD1 as a possible D gene (6 bases). The germline V gene has CDR1 MNHEY and CDR2 SMNVEV (reference sequence). V dropped 3 bases and J dropped 4 bases, with 12 bases sitting between them. The CDR3 spans 14 residues. CDR3 bases: TGTGCCAGCAGTTTTCGGGGGGCCCCCTATGGCTACACCTTC. Its translation: CASSFRGAPYGYTF.

This rearrangement joins TRBV10-3 to TRBJ1-5; possibly TRBD1 for D (5 bases). CDR3 length: 14 residues. V was clipped by 3 bases and J by 4 bases, with 10 bases between them. Germline lookup yields CDR1 ENHRY and CDR2 SYGVKD. The CDR3 protein is CAISDGGANQPQHF. In nucleotides, the CDR3 is TGTGCCATCAGTGATGGAGGGGCAAATCAGCCCCAGCATTTT.

The chain carries TRBV19 and TRBJ1-5; TRBD1 agrees at 7 bases. The CDR3 totals 17 residues. CDR1 is LNHDA and CDR2 is SQIVND in the germline V gene (reference sequence). V lost 5 bases and J lost 6; bases outside the gene matches: 16. The CDR3 spells CASSPSPTGEIGQPQHF. The CDR3 DNA reads as TGTGCCAGTAGTCCTAGCCCTACAGGGGAAATAGGTCAGCCCCAGCATTTT.

This clone has just a few counts. The CDR3 protein is CASSFLAGGGTGELFF. The DNA of the CDR3 is TGTGCCAGCAGTTTTCTGGCGGGAGGAGGTACCGGGGAGCTGTTTTTT. This chain uses TRBV27 with TRBJ2-2; TRBD2 agrees at 8 bases. Germline values: CDR1 MNHEY, CDR2 SMNVEV (reference sequence). Trimming removed 3 bases from V and 5 bases from J; junction bases left unmatched: 8. This CDR3 is 16 amino acids long.

The rearrangement joins TRBV2 to TRBJ2-5; 7 bases align to TRBD2. This CDR3 comprises 14 residues. Germline V CDR1 and CDR2: SNHLY, FYNNEI. With V trimmed by 5 bases and J by 2 bases, 5 bases remained unmatched. In DNA form, the CDR3 reads TGTGCCAGCAGTCCTCTAGCGGAACAAGAGACCCAGTACTTC. Its protein is CASSPLAEQETQYF.